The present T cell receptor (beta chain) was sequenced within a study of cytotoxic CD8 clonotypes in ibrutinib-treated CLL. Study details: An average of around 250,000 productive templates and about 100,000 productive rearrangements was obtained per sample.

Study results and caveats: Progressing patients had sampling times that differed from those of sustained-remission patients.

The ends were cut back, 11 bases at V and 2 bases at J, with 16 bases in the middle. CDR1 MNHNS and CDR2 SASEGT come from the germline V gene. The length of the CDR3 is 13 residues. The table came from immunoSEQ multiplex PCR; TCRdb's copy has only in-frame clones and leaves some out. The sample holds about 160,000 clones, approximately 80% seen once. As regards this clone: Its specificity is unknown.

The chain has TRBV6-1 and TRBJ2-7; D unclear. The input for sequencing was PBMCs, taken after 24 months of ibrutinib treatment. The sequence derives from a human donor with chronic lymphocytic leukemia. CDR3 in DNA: TGTGCCGGGTCTCAGACGGGTCCCTACGAGCAGTACTTC. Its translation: CAGSQTGPYEQYF.